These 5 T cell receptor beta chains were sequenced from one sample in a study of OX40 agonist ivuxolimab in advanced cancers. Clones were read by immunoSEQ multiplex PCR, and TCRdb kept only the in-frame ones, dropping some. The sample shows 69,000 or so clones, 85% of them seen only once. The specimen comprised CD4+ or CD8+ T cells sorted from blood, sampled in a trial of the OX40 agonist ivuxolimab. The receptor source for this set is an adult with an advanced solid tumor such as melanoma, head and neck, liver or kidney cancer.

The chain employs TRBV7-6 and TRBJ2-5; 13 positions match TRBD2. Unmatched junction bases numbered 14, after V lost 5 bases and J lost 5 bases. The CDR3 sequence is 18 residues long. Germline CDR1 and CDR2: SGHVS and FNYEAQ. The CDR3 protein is CASSPGLAGSQIGETQYF. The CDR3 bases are TGTGCCAGCAGCCCGGGACTAGCGGGGTCACAGATAGGGGAGACCCAGTACTTC.

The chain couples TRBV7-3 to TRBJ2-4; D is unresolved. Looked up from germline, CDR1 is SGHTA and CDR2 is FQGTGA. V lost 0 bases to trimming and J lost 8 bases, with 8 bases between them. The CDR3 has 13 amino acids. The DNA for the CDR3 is TGTGCCAGCAGCTTAACTGGGGTTGACATTCAGTACTTC. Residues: CASSLTGVDIQYF.

DNA of the CDR3: TGTGCCAGTATCAGGAGCGGGAGGGCCAAAGAGACCCAGTACTTC. The encoded protein is CASIRSGRAKETQYF. V usage is TRBV19 and J usage is TRBJ2-5; TRBD2 aligns across 10 bases. The CDR3 has 15 amino acids. The germline gives CDR1 LNHDA, CDR2 SQIVND (reference sequence). Trimming removed 7 bases from V and 3 bases from J; junction bases left unmatched: 8.

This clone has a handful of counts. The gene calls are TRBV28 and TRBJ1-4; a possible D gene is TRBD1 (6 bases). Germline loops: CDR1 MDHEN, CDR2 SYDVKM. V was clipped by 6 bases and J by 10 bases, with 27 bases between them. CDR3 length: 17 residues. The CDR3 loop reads CASSPPPTPTGLLKLFF. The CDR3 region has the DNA TGTGCCAGCAGCCCCCCCCCGACACCTACAGGGCTATTAAAACTGTTTTTT.

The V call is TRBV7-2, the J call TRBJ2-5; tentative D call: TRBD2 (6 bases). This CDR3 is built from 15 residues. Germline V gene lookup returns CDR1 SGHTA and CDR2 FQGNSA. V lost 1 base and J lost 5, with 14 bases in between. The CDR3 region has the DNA TGTGCCAGCAGCTTAGGCCTAGCGTCTAGGGAGACCCAGTACTTC. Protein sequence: CASSLGLASRETQYF.